Shown below are 9 T cell receptor beta chains from a single sample sequenced in a study of CD8 T cells in Susac syndrome. Reverse transcription of roughly 0.5 to 1 ug RNA was performed with random hexamers. Each CDR3 protein is one row after TCRdb ran MiXCR on the immunoSEQ multiplex PCR reads. The data hold approximately 77,000 distinct CDR3 sequences, with roughly 91% observed a single time. Sequencing was carried out using CD4+ T cells from PBMCs. These receptors originate from a human donor with Susac syndrome.

This chain joins TRBV5-1 and TRBJ1-1; D not resolved. The CDR3 sequence is 14 residues long. V was trimmed by 0 bases and J by 0 bases, leaving 6 bases between them. CDR1 and CDR2 (germline): SGHRS, YFSETQ. The CDR3 sequence: CASSLGRLNTEAFF. DNA for the CDR3: TGCGCCAGCAGCTTGGGCAGACTGAACACTGAAGCTTTCTTT.

V and J are TRBV14 and TRBJ2-7, with a tentative D call TRBD2 (6 bases). Germline CDR1 is SGHDN and CDR2 is FVKESK. The CDR3 is 14 residues long. Trimming took off 2 bases at V and 0 bases at J, with 8 bases between the two ends. CDR3 in amino acids: CASSQLADSYEQYF. In nucleotides, the CDR3 is TGTGCCAGCAGCCAATTAGCGGACTCCTACGAGCAGTACTTC. The full variable domain, its missing parts supplied by reference TRBV14 and TRBJ2-7, is EAGVTQFPSHSVIEKGQTVTLRCDPISGHDNLYWYRRVMGKEIKFLLHFVKESKQDESGMPNNRFLAERTGGTYSTLKVQPAELEDSGVYFCASSQLADSYEQYFGPGTRLTVT.

The chain joins TRBV4-2 to TRBJ2-5; D unclear. This CDR3 has 14 amino acids. Germline assignment: CDR1 LGHNA and CDR2 YNFKEQ. V lost 1 base to trimming and J lost 5 bases, with 11 bases between them. The CDR3 DNA follows: TGTGCCAGCAGCCAAGTTCGGTCCCCCGAGACCCAGTACTTC. It specifies CASSQVRSPETQYF.

CDR3 in amino acids: CASSSPGRLRTQYF. The CDR3 DNA reads as TGTGCCAGCAGCTCCCCCGGGAGGTTACGGACCCAGTACTTC. The V gene is TRBV7-9, the J gene TRBJ2-5; 7 nucleotides line up with TRBD2. Germline V gives CDR1 SEHNR, CDR2 FQNEAQ (reference sequence). V gave up 4 bases and J gave up 7 bases; unmatched junction bases: 9. This CDR3 has 14 amino acids.

The V call is TRBV18, the J call TRBJ2-1; the match to TRBD1 covers 9 bases. CDR1 and CDR2 (germline): KGHSH, LQKENI. The ends lost 5 bases at V and 7 bases at J; junction bases unmatched: 6. CDR3 size: 14 residues. CDR3 nucleotide sequence: TGTGCCAGCTCAACTGGACAGGGGTCGAATGAGCAGTTCTTC. Protein sequence: CASSTGQGSNEQFF.

This chain links TRBV18 with TRBJ2-7; the D gene is possibly TRBD1 (5 bases). This CDR3 is built from 15 residues. From germline, CDR1 is KGHSH and CDR2 LQKENI. The germline V and J ends were trimmed by 3 bases and 3 bases, with 15 bases remaining between them. CDR3 sequence reads: CASSPDTRVDYEQYF. The CDR3 DNA follows: TGTGCCAGCTCACCGGACACAAGGGTTGACTACGAGCAGTACTTC.

The chain is built from TRBV7-2 and TRBJ1-2, with D unresolved. Trimming left V 7 bases short and J 10 bases short, with 13 bases between. The CDR3 consists of 11 residues. CDR1 and CDR2 (germline): SGHTA, FQGNSA. This CDR3 is CASTTKISYTF. The CDR3 bases are TGTGCCAGCACCACTAAGATCTCCTACACCTTC.

The V gene is TRBV5-1, the J gene TRBJ2-7, with D tentatively TRBD1 (6 bases). The V gene's germline CDR1 is SGHRS and CDR2 YFSETQ. Trimming took 3 bases from V and 3 from J, leaving 13 bases between them. CDR3 length: 14 amino acids. The CDR3 DNA follows: TGCGCCAGCAGCTCCATGGGACAAAGCTACGAGCAGTACTTC. This encodes CASSSMGQSYEQYF. Full variable domain (remainder filled in from reference TRBV5-1 and TRBJ2-7): KAGVTQTPRYLIKTRGQQVTLSCSPISGHRSVSWYQQTPGQGLQFLFEYFSETQRNKGNFPGRFSGRQFSNSRSEMNVSTLELGDSALYLCASSSMGQSYEQYFGPGTRLTVT.

V is TRBV2 and J is TRBJ2-1; 8 bases fit TRBD1. V lost 4 bases and J lost 2; bases outside the gene matches: 1. In germline, CDR1 is SNHLY, CDR2 FYNNEI. The CDR3 totals 14 residues. This chain's CDR3 is CASSAQGAYNEQFF. The CDR3 DNA sequence: TGTGCCAGCAGTGCACAGGGGGCCTACAATGAGCAGTTCTTC.